The 20 T cell receptor beta chains presented below share a single source sample, sequenced in a study of patients and donors after allogeneic stem cell transplantation. Using its own MiXCR run on the RT-PCR reads, TCRdb lists one record per CDR3 protein. The table includes 150,000 to 200,000 distinct CDR3 sequences, about a quarter detected once. Sequencing input: blood, either unsorted or a sorted T cell fraction (not recorded which). The receptors shown here come from a human donor who was either an allogeneic HSCT recipient or a stem cell or donor lymphocyte infusion donor (not recorded which). It is not recorded whose cells these are; they may come from a transplant donor.

This clonotype has only a few counts. The genes are TRBV5-1 and TRBJ2-3; D gene unclear. Trimming took off 0 bases at V and 0 bases at J, with 11 bases between the two ends. The CDR3 runs 16 residues. Germline V gene sequence: CDR1 SGHRS, CDR2 YFSETQ. The CDR3 DNA reads TGCGCCAGCAGCTTGGAAGGCAGACTGAGCACAGATACGCAGTATTTT. It specifies CASSLEGRLSTDTQYF.

There are a few counts of this clonotype. The chain has TRBV20-1 and TRBJ2-7; TRBD1 might be the D (5 bases). Per the germline V gene, CDR1 is DFQATT and CDR2 is SNEGSKA (reference sequence). V lost 6 bases and J 0 bases, leaving 15 bases between the germline ends. CDR3 size: 14 residues. CDR3: CSARNRQSSYEQYF. The CDR3, as DNA: TGCAGTGCACGGAACAGACAGAGCTCCTACGAGCAGTACTTC.

This clonotype was counted at least ten times. This chain joins TRBV7-9 and TRBJ1-2; possibly TRBD1 for D (6 bases). V lost 6 bases and J 4 bases, leaving 12 bases between the germline ends. CDR1 is SEHNR, CDR2 FQNEAQ, per germline (reference sequence). This CDR3 contains 13 residues. The CDR3 DNA sequence: TGTGCCAGCAGGGTGGACAGCATCTATGGCTACACCTTC. Residues: CASRVDSIYGYTF. Based on the CDR3 plus reference TRBV7-9 and TRBJ1-2, the full variable domain is DTGVSQNPRHKITKRGQNVTFRCDPISEHNRLYWYRQTLGQGPEFLTYFQNEAQLEKSRLLSDRFSAERPKGSFSTLEIQRTEQGDSAMYLCASRVDSIYGYTFGSGTRLTVV.

The rearrangement uses TRBV6-5 and TRBJ2-7; possibly TRBD2 for D (7 bases). The germline CDR1 and CDR2 sequences are MNHEY and SVGAGI. The CDR3 covers 15 residues. The ends were cut back, 0 bases at V and 3 bases at J, with 12 bases in the middle. The CDR3 region is CASSYSWGGHYEQYF. The CDR3 DNA sequence: TGTGCCAGCAGTTACTCGTGGGGGGGCCACTACGAGCAGTACTTC.

V gene TRBV5-1 combines with J gene TRBJ1-1, with 7 bases matching TRBD1. The V segment lost 4 bases and the J segment 1 base; nucleotides outside the gene matches: 4. Germline V gives CDR1 SGHRS, CDR2 YFSETQ. CDR3 length equals 14 residues. The CDR3 reads CASSMGQTNTEAFF. The CDR3, as DNA: TGCGCCAGCAGCATGGGACAGACGAACACTGAAGCTTTCTTT.

In this sample, this clonotype turned up a few times. The chain employs TRBV29-1 and TRBJ1-1, with 8 bases aligning to TRBD1. CDR1 is SQVTM and CDR2 is ANQGSEA in the germline V gene. The CDR3 consists of 16 residues. J was trimmed by 5 bases and V by 1 base; bases with no gene match: 12. The CDR3 DNA follows: TGCAGCGTTGAAGGGCAGGGGGCGCGAGCGTTTACTGAAGCTTTCTTT. It is translated as CSVEGQGARAFTEAFF. The full variable domain, in which reference TRBV29-1 and TRBJ1-1 provide the parts outside the CDR3, is SAVISQKPSRDICQRGTSLTIQCQVDSQVTMMFWYRQQPGQSLTLIATANQGSEATYESGFVIDKFPISRPNLTFSTLTVSNMSPEDSSIYLCSVEGQGARAFTEAFFGQGTRLTVV.

The rearrangement links TRBV14 to TRBJ2-2; no clear D. The ends were cut back, 2 bases at V and 2 bases at J, with 15 bases in the middle. Germline lookup yields CDR1 SGHDN and CDR2 FVKESK. CDR3 length: 17 residues. The CDR3 loop is CASSQSPSIPNTGELFF. The CDR3 bases are TGTGCCAGCAGCCAAAGCCCGTCTATTCCCAACACCGGGGAGCTGTTTTTT.

This clonotype was counted between two and nine times. The CDR3 DNA sequence: TGTGCCAGTAGTATGGGTCCGGGGACTGAAGCTTTCTTT. It specifies CASSMGPGTEAFF. The V and J genes are TRBV19 and TRBJ1-1; unclear D gene. Germline V lookup: CDR1 LNHDA, CDR2 SQIVND (reference sequence). V was trimmed by 3 bases and J by 5 bases, leaving 10 bases between them. This CDR3 is 13 amino acids long. Full variable domain (rest looked up from reference TRBV19 and TRBJ1-1): DGGITQSPKYLFRKEGQNVTLSCEQNLNHDAMYWYRQDPGQGLRLIYYSQIVNDFQKGDIAEGYSVSREKKESFPLTVTSAQKNPTAFYLCASSMGPGTEAFFGQGTRLTVV.

The V gene is TRBV12-3 or TRBV12-4, the J gene TRBJ2-1, with a possible D match to TRBD1 (6 bases). The CDR3 spans 16 residues. Deletions cut 8 bases from V and 4 bases from J, with 21 bases between. The CDR3 DNA reads as TGTGCCAGCGGACCGAGCGAGAGGGGGAGATACAATGAGCAGTTCTTC. Amino acid sequence: CASGPSERGRYNEQFF.

This clonotype was observed a handful of times. This rearrangement joins TRBV28 to TRBJ2-2; 7 bases are a match to TRBD1. This CDR3 comprises 14 residues. V trimming: 6 bases; J trimming: 5 bases; junction bases outside the gene matches: 6. The V gene's germline CDR1 is MDHEN and CDR2 SYDVKM. In DNA, the CDR3 is TGTGCCAGCAGGCCGGGACAGTTTACCGGGGAGCTGTTTTTT. Encoded protein: CASRPGQFTGELFF.

The rearrangement joins TRBV5-1 to TRBJ2-7; 14 nucleotides align to TRBD2. J lost 4 bases, V lost 3 bases, and 3 bases had no gene match. The CDR3 runs to 15 residues. CDR1 and CDR2 (germline): SGHRS, YFSETQ. The CDR3 sequence: CASSSGTSGGYEQYF. The CDR3 nucleotides read TGCGCCAGCAGCTCTGGGACTAGCGGGGGATACGAGCAGTACTTC. The whole variable domain, filled in from reference TRBV5-1 and TRBJ2-7, reads KAGVTQTPRYLIKTRGQQVTLSCSPISGHRSVSWYQQTPGQGLQFLFEYFSETQRNKGNFPGRFSGRQFSNSRSEMNVSTLELGDSALYLCASSSGTSGGYEQYFGPGTRLTVT.

The rearrangement joins TRBV12-3 or TRBV12-4 to TRBJ2-2, with 7 bases identical to TRBD1. This CDR3 is 15 amino acids long. Trimming took 5 bases from V and 3 from J; bases not matched to a gene: 6. The CDR3, as DNA: TGTGCCAGCAGTACAGCCAGGGGGTACACCGGGGAGCTGTTTTTT. Translation gives CASSTARGYTGELFF.

The genes are TRBV29-1 and TRBJ2-7; D unclear. Deletions cut 5 bases from V and 4 bases from J, with 15 bases between. Germline V gene data show CDR1 as SQVTM and CDR2 as ANQGSEA. The CDR3 has 13 amino acids. This chain's CDR3 is CSVNVFPLYEQYF. The CDR3 coding sequence is TGCAGCGTTAACGTCTTCCCCCTATACGAGCAGTACTTC.

CDR3 sequence (DNA): TGCGCCAGCAGCTTGGGCGGGGACAGCAGGAACACTGAAGCTTTCTTT. This codes for CASSLGGDSRNTEAFF. The V gene is TRBV5-1, the J gene TRBJ1-1; 7 positions match TRBD1. Germline CDR1 and CDR2: SGHRS and YFSETQ. V lost 0 bases to trimming and J lost 1 base; unmatched junction nucleotides: 6. CDR3 length equals 16 residues.

In this sample, this clonotype turned up a few times. The rearrangement uses TRBV7-3 and TRBJ2-1; D might be TRBD2 (7 bases). V lost 5 bases and J 4 bases, leaving 15 bases between the germline ends. This CDR3 region has 15 residues. CDR1 is SGHTA, CDR2 FQGTGA, per germline. Written as DNA, the CDR3 is TGTGCCAGCAGCCCCCTGGCGGGGGCTTACAATGAGCAGTTCTTC. Translating it yields CASSPLAGAYNEQFF.

This clonotype was seen a few times. The gene calls are TRBV4-3 and TRBJ1-3, with no clear D. V lost 1 base and J lost 0, with 4 bases in between. Germline V gene data show CDR1 as LGHNA and CDR2 as YSLEER. CDR3 length equals 14 residues. In nucleotides, the CDR3 is TGCGCCAGCAGCCAAGCCAACTCTGGAAACACCATATATTTT. Translated, it gives CASSQANSGNTIYF.

This clonotype was observed a few times. The V and J genes are TRBV5-6 and TRBJ1-2; D is unclear. Germline V CDR1 and CDR2: SGHDT, YYEEEE. This CDR3 contains 14 residues. With 6 bases removed from V and 7 bases from J, the gap between germline ends came to 19 bases. The CDR3 sequence is CASTTIRTSLGYTF. Written as DNA, the CDR3 is TGTGCCAGCACCACAATCAGGACTTCACTTGGCTACACCTTC.

The chain recombines TRBV20-1 with TRBJ2-1, with TRBD1 matching 11 bases. The trim removed 5 bases at V and 8 bases at J, leaving 11 bases unmatched. This CDR3 has 15 amino acids. The germline gives CDR1 DFQATT, CDR2 SNEGSKA (reference sequence). The CDR3 loop is CSALPDRGPLDEQFF. The CDR3 DNA follows: TGCAGTGCTCTCCCGGACAGGGGGCCGTTGGATGAGCAGTTCTTC.

This clonotype was seen more than once but under ten times. In DNA, the CDR3 is TGTGCCAGCAGCTTAGACCCTGGACACTCCTATGGCTACACCTTC. This gives the protein CASSLDPGHSYGYTF. The chain uses TRBV13 and TRBJ1-2; D perhaps matches TRBD1 (5 bases). The CDR3 contains 15 residues. The germline V and J ends were trimmed by 1 base and 4 bases, with 13 bases remaining between them. CDR1 and CDR2 from the germline V gene are PRHDT and FYEKMQ (reference sequence).

The chain carries TRBV3-1 and TRBJ1-4; D possibly corresponds to TRBD1 (5 bases). V lost 0 bases and J lost 7, with 15 bases in between. CDR1 and CDR2 from the germline V gene are LGHDT and YNNKEL (reference sequence). The CDR3 is made up of 16 amino acids. The CDR3 protein is CASSQEGQGESEKLFF. DNA for the CDR3: TGTGCCAGCAGCCAAGAGGGGCAGGGTGAGAGTGAAAAACTGTTTTTT.